This T cell receptor beta chain was profiled in a study of OX40 agonist ivuxolimab in advanced cancers. At the level of the study: One patient with hepatocellular carcinoma and two with cutaneous melanoma, three in all, had partial responses.

Exclusion applied to patients with autoimmune disease history or systemic immunosuppression. Assay: immunoSEQ multiplex PCR; the TCRdb copy retains only in-frame clones and omits some. This table has about 71,000 clones, approximately 80% appearing once. The clonotype comes from an adult with an advanced solid tumor such as melanoma, head and neck, liver or kidney cancer. This sample comprised CD4+ or CD8+ T cells sorted from blood, obtained in a trial of the OX40 agonist ivuxolimab.

Here the CDR3 reads CASSPSRASGSHEQFF. CDR3 DNA sequence: TGTGCCAGCAGCCCAAGCAGGGCTAGCGGGAGCCATGAGCAGTTCTTC. The chain has TRBV7-9 and TRBJ2-1; 10 bases fit TRBD2. The V gene end was trimmed by 5 bases and the J gene end by 8 bases; junction bases not matched to a gene: 12. CDR3 size: 16 residues. Germline CDR1 is SEHNR and CDR2 is FQNEAQ (reference sequence).